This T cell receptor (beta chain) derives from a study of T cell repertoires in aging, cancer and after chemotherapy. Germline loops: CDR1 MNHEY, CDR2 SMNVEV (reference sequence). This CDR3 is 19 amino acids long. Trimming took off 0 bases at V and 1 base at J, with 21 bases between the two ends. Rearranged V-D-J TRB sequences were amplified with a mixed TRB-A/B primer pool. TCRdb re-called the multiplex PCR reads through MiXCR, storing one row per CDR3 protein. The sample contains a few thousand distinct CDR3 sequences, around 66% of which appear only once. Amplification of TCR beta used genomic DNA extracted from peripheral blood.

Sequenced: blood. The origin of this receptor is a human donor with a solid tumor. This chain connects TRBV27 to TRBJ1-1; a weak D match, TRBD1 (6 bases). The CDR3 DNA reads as TGTGCCAGCAGTTTATCGATCAACCCCGCGGGGACACCGAACACTGAAGCTTTCTTT. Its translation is CASSLSINPAGTPNTEAFF.